Listed here are 30 T cell receptor beta chains from one sample, sequenced in a study of blood T cell repertoires in COVID-19. The assay was immunoSEQ multiplex PCR, and TCRdb's table has in-frame clones only and misses some. The table records 60,000 to 90,000 clones, more than 60% of them present only once. Material for sequencing was peripheral blood. These receptor sequences come from a man aged 60 to 69 with acute or convalescent COVID-19.

V gene TRBV24-1 combines with J gene TRBJ1-1; D gene ambiguous. The germline V gene has CDR1 KGHDR and CDR2 SFDVKD. The CDR3 has 12 amino acids. Trimming removed 5 bases from V and 7 bases from J, with 10 bases in between. The CDR3: CATSGGTDEAFF. The CDR3 DNA sequence: TGTGCCACCAGTGGCGGCACGGATGAAGCTTTCTTT.

The chain carries TRBV14 and TRBJ1-1; the D gene is possibly TRBD1 (6 bases). Trimming took off 4 bases at V and 4 bases at J, with 10 bases between the two ends. This CDR3 is built from 13 residues. CDR1 is SGHDN and CDR2 is FVKESK in the germline V gene. Here the CDR3 DNA reads TGTGCCAGCAGCCCAACAGGGTTCACTGAAGCTTTCTTT. This sequence encodes CASSPTGFTEAFF.

This chain joins TRBV23-1 and TRBJ1-5; D might be TRBD1 (5 bases). TRBV23-1 is an open reading frame, and its role is uncertain. The CDR3 extends over 15 amino acids. Deletions cut 10 bases from V and 0 bases from J, with 16 bases between. CDR3 loop: CATRAGQGSNQPQHF. The CDR3 nucleotides read TGCGCCACAAGGGCGGGGCAGGGTAGCAATCAGCCCCAGCATTTT.

V usage is TRBV2 and J usage is TRBJ1-2; 8 bases map to TRBD1. Trimming at V came to 10 bases and at J to 4 bases, leaving 17 bases not matched to a gene. The CDR3 length is 16 residues. Germline V gene sequence: CDR1 SNHLY, CDR2 FYNNEI. The DNA for the CDR3 is TGTGCCACCAGGACAGGGAGTAGTTCCGAAGGCTATGGCTACACCTTC. Its protein product is CATRTGSSSEGYGYTF.

The chain recombines TRBV5-1 with TRBJ1-5, with D possibly TRBD1 on 5 matching bases. CDR1 and CDR2 from the germline V gene are SGHRS and YFSETQ. V lost 0 bases and J lost 6, with 13 bases in between. The CDR3 length is 15 residues. The CDR3 nucleotides read TGCGCCAGCAGCTTGGAAGGGGATGGGGTTCAGCCCCAGCATTTT. It translates to CASSLEGDGVQPQHF.

This chain connects TRBV3-1 (or the pseudogene TRBV3-2) to TRBJ2-7; D is unresolved. The CDR3 consists of 14 residues. Germline assignment: CDR1 LGHDT and CDR2 YNNKEL (reference sequence). Trimming cost V 4 bases and J 0 bases, with 10 bases left between them. In nucleotides, the CDR3 is TGTGCCAGCAGCCCGAGAGGAAGCTCCTACGAGCAGTACTTC. It encodes CASSPRGSSYEQYF.

The chain recombines TRBV5-6 with TRBJ2-5; perhaps TRBD2 as D (7 bases). This CDR3 comprises 15 residues. V was cut by 2 bases and J by 1 base, with 12 bases left in between. CDR1 is SGHDT, CDR2 YYEEEE, per germline. The CDR3 nucleotides are TGTGCCAGCAGCTTTGTAGGGGGGGCCCAAGAGACCCAGTACTTC. It translates to CASSFVGGAQETQYF.

V is TRBV27 and J is TRBJ1-6; 9 positions agree with TRBD1. Losses at the gene ends were 7 bases for V and 10 bases for J; bases not matched to a gene: 8. Germline V gene lookup returns CDR1 MNHEY and CDR2 SMNVEV (reference sequence). CDR3 size: 14 residues. DNA of the CDR3: TGTGCCAGCAAGGGAGACAGGGGGAGGTCACCCCTCCACTTT. It encodes CASKGDRGRSPLHF.

At least ten counts were recorded for this clone. The chain recombines TRBV20-1 with TRBJ2-1, with D perhaps TRBD2 (6 bases). This CDR3 has 11 residues. V lost 7 bases to trimming and J lost 4 bases, with 8 bases between them. Germline assignment: CDR1 DFQATT and CDR2 SNEGSKA (reference sequence). CDR3: CSGGTYNEQFF. CDR3 sequence (DNA): TGCAGTGGCGGGACTTACAATGAGCAGTTCTTC.

Points on this clone: The germline gene is not matched at one end of the junction; a read error may be the cause. The chain employs TRBV4-2 and TRBJ1-2; TRBD1 agrees at 10 bases. The CDR3 consists of 15 residues. Germline V gene lookup returns CDR1 LGHNA and CDR2 YNFKEQ. CDR3 in amino acids: CASNQAGQGVYGYTF. The DNA of the CDR3 is TGTGCCAGCAACCAAGCAGGACAGGGGGTCTATGGCTACACCTTC.

V is TRBV28 and J is TRBJ2-7, with D tentatively TRBD1 (5 bases). The CDR3 covers 14 residues. V lost 5 bases and J lost 2, with 13 bases in between. Germline assignment: CDR1 MDHEN and CDR2 SYDVKM. CDR3 nucleotide sequence: TGTGCCAGCAGTCCCCCAGGACATACCTACGAGCAGTACTTC. Protein product: CASSPPGHTYEQYF.

The CDR3 region has the DNA TGTGCCACCCGAACGGGGGCCTACGAGCAGTACGTC. This encodes CATRTGAYEQYV. J is TRBJ2-7 and V is TRBV6-5; D is possibly TRBD2 (6 bases). V was trimmed by 10 bases and J by 2 bases, leaving 12 bases between them. Germline V gene data show CDR1 as MNHEY and CDR2 as SVGAGI. The CDR3 is 12 residues long.

This clone was observed a few times. J is TRBJ2-3 and V is TRBV4-2; 12 bases fit TRBD2. V trimming: 1 base; J trimming: 5 bases; junction bases outside the gene matches: 4. Germline V CDR1 and CDR2: LGHNA, YNFKEQ. The CDR3 has 16 amino acids. CDR3 sequence: CASSQGTSGALDTQYF. The CDR3 bases are TGTGCCAGCAGCCAAGGGACTAGCGGGGCCTTAGATACGCAGTATTTT.

The V and J genes are TRBV3-1 (or the pseudogene TRBV3-2) and TRBJ2-6, with TRBD1 identical over 8 bases. With V trimmed by 6 bases and J by 4 bases, 11 bases remained unmatched. Per germline, CDR1 LGHDT and CDR2 YNNKEL (reference sequence). The CDR3 spans 17 residues. This chain's CDR3 is CASRPGQETLGANVLTF. DNA for the CDR3: TGTGCCAGCAGGCCGGGACAGGAAACTTTGGGGGCCAACGTCCTGACTTTC.

The gene calls are TRBV4-1 and TRBJ2-2, with TRBD1 matching 8 bases. V dropped 1 base and J dropped 6; count of bases not matched to a gene: 4. Germline CDR1 is MGHRA and CDR2 is YSYEKL. The CDR3 extends over 15 amino acids. The CDR3 DNA is TGCGCCAGCAGCCAAGGAGGACAGGGCCCCGGGGAGCTGTTTTTT. It translates to CASSQGGQGPGELFF.

The chain combines TRBV6-5 with TRBJ2-1; D uncertain. The V end lost 9 bases, the J end lost 1 base, and 13 bases lay between the germline ends. CDR3 size: 14 residues. Germline lookup yields CDR1 MNHEY and CDR2 SVGAGI. CDR3 protein: CASKTGDSYNEQFF. DNA of the CDR3: TGTGCCAGTAAGACTGGCGATTCCTACAATGAGCAGTTCTTC.

The chain carries TRBV3-1 (or the pseudogene TRBV3-2) and TRBJ2-7, with 10 positions matching TRBD2. Per the germline V gene, CDR1 is LGHDT and CDR2 is YNNKEL (reference sequence). J was trimmed by 6 bases and V by 0 bases; bases with no gene match: 5. This CDR3 is built from 15 residues. CDR3: CASSQDRASGSEQYF. The CDR3 bases are TGTGCCAGCAGCCAAGATCGAGCTAGCGGGAGCGAGCAGTACTTC.

V and J are TRBV11-2 and TRBJ1-4, with D perhaps TRBD1 (6 bases). In germline, CDR1 is SGHAT, CDR2 FQNNGV. Between the trimmed V and J ends, which lost 5 bases and 0 bases, there was a span of 16 bases. The CDR3 is 17 residues long. Written as DNA, the CDR3 is TGTGCCAGCAGCAGACGACCGGACAGTACAACTAATGAAAAACTGTTTTTT. It yields the protein CASSRRPDSTTNEKLFF. The whole variable domain, remainder taken from reference TRBV11-2 and TRBJ1-4, is EAGVAQSPRYKIIEKRQSVAFWCNPISGHATLYWYQQILGQGPKLLIQFQNNGVVDDSQLPKDRFSAERLKGVDSTLKIQPAKLEDSAVYLCASSRRPDSTTNEKLFFGSGTQLSVL.

The V and J genes are TRBV11-2 and TRBJ1-2; 9 nucleotides align to TRBD1. The CDR3 is 15 amino acids. Germline CDR1 is SGHAT and CDR2 is FQNNGV. V shed 3 bases, J shed 5 bases, and the junction held 7 bases outside the gene matches. The CDR3, as DNA: TGTGCCAGCAGCTTCCTCTCCGGGACAGGGTATGGCTACACCTTC. Its protein is CASSFLSGTGYGYTF.

V is TRBV28 and J is TRBJ2-3; a weak D match, TRBD2 (5 bases). The CDR3 length is 16 residues. Germline CDR1 and CDR2: MDHEN and SYDVKM. The germline V and J ends were trimmed by 2 bases and 8 bases, with 20 bases remaining between them. CDR3 residues: CASSLVRFVVEATQYF. The CDR3 nucleotides are TGTGCCAGCAGTTTAGTAAGGTTTGTAGTGGAGGCTACGCAGTATTTT.

J is TRBJ1-5 and V is TRBV6-5; 9 nucleotides align to TRBD1. J was trimmed by 7 bases and V by 6 bases; bases with no gene match: 7. The CDR3 is 14 residues long. The V gene's germline CDR1 is MNHEY and CDR2 SVGAGI. CDR3 region: CASSVQGARQPQHF. The CDR3 bases are TGTGCCAGCAGCGTACAGGGGGCGAGACAGCCCCAGCATTTT.

This clone was observed a few times. V usage is TRBV4-1 and J usage is TRBJ2-7; 7 bases are a match to TRBD1. Germline-derived CDR1 and CDR2 are MGHRA and YSYEKL. The V and J ends lost 4 bases and 5 bases, in that order; junction bases with no gene match: 17. The CDR3 totals 17 residues. The CDR3 is CASSPTGRQGEWHEQYV. The DNA for the CDR3 is TGCGCCAGCAGCCCAACTGGAAGACAGGGCGAATGGCACGAGCAGTACGTC.

The chain uses TRBV5-1 and TRBJ2-7, with D perhaps matching TRBD2 (6 bases). The CDR3 is made up of 14 amino acids. V lost 0 bases to trimming and J lost 7 bases, with 14 bases between them. Germline V lookup: CDR1 SGHRS, CDR2 YFSETQ. CDR3 DNA: TGCGCCAGCAGCTTGGGGGCGTGGGGGGAAGAGCAGTACGTC. It yields the protein CASSLGAWGEEQYV.

The chain is built from TRBV3-1 (or the pseudogene TRBV3-2) and TRBJ2-5; the match to TRBD1 covers 10 bases. This CDR3 is 13 amino acids long. Per germline, CDR1 LGHDT and CDR2 YNNKEL (reference sequence). Trimming took 6 bases from V and 5 from J; bases not matched to a gene: 3. The CDR3 bases are TGTGCCAGCAGTCGGGACAGGGGTGAGACCCAGTACTTC. This sequence encodes CASSRDRGETQYF.

This clone was seen a handful of times. The rearrangement joins TRBV28 to TRBJ2-3; TRBD1 aligns across 7 bases. CDR3 size: 13 residues. Germline loops: CDR1 MDHEN, CDR2 SYDVKM. Trimming removed 6 bases from V and 6 bases from J; junction bases left unmatched: 6. The CDR3 coding sequence is TGTGCCAGCAGAAGACAGGGTTCGGATACGCAGTATTTT. It specifies CASRRQGSDTQYF. Supplemented by reference TRBV28 and TRBJ2-3, the full variable domain reads DVKVTQSSRYLVKRTGEKVFLECVQDMDHENMFWYRQDPGLGLRLIYFSYDVKMKEKGDIPEGYSVSREKKERFSLILESASTNQTSMYLCASRRQGSDTQYFGPGTRLTVL.

The V call is TRBV5-6, the J call TRBJ2-7; TRBD1 matches 12 bases. The CDR3 has 14 residues. The V gene's germline CDR1 is SGHDT and CDR2 YYEEEE. The V segment lost 3 bases and the J segment 4 bases; nucleotides outside the gene matches: 2. The CDR3 nucleotides are TGTGCCAGCAGCTGGGACAGGGGGCTGTACGAGCAGTACGTC. Translated: CASSWDRGLYEQYV.

This clone was picked up one time. The chain links TRBV6-1 to TRBJ2-7; the D gene is possibly TRBD2 (6 bases). Trimming left V 3 bases short and J 7 bases short, with 16 bases between. CDR1 MNHNS and CDR2 SASEGT come from the germline V gene. This CDR3 contains 14 residues. This chain's CDR3 is CASSEGGGHREQYV. CDR3 coding DNA: TGTGCCAGCAGTGAGGGAGGTGGGCATCGAGAGCAGTACGTC.

The chain carries TRBV19 and TRBJ1-4, with D tentatively TRBD1 (5 bases). There are 11 residues in the CDR3. V was pared by 3 bases and J by 14 bases, with 10 bases between. Germline loops: CDR1 LNHDA, CDR2 SQIVND (reference sequence). The CDR3 DNA is TGTGCCAGTAGTATTGACAGTCTTCTGTTTTTT. The encoded protein is CASSIDSLLFF.

This clone was seen a handful of times. The V gene is TRBV6-5, the J gene TRBJ2-7; 8 bases match TRBD2. The junction had 2 bases not matched to a gene; V was cut back by 0 bases and J by 4 bases. The CDR3 contains 14 residues. In germline, CDR1 is MNHEY, CDR2 SVGAGI. CDR3 sequence (DNA): TGTGCCAGCAGTTACTCTGCGGGAGGATACGAGCAGTACTTC. Translated: CASSYSAGGYEQYF.

The V call is TRBV30, the J call TRBJ2-7; 7 positions match TRBD1. This CDR3 spans 12 amino acids. Trimming at V came to 3 bases and at J to 3 bases, leaving 2 bases not matched to a gene. Germline CDR1 is GTSNPN and CDR2 is SVGIG (reference sequence). In DNA, the CDR3 is TGTGCCTGGAGACAGGGGTTCTACGAGCAGTACTTC. It specifies CAWRQGFYEQYF.